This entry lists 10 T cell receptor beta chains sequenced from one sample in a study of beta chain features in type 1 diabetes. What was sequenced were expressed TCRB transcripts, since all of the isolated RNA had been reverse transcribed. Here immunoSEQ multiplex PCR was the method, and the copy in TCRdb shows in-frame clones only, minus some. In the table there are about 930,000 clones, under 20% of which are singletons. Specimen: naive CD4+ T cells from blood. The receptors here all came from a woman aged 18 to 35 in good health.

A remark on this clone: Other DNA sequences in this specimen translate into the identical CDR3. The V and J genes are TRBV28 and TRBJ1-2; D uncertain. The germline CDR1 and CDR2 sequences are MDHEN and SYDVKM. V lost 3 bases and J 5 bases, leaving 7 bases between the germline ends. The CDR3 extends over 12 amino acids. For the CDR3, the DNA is TGTGCCAGCAGTTTGGACCTTTATGGCTACACCTTC. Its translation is CASSLDLYGYTF.

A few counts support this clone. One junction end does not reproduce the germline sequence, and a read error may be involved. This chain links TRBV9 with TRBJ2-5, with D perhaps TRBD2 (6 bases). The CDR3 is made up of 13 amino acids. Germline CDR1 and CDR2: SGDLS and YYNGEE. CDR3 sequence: CASSVVGGAGPNF. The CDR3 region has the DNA TGTGCCAGCAGCGTAGTAGGAGGGGCAGGGCCCAACTTC.

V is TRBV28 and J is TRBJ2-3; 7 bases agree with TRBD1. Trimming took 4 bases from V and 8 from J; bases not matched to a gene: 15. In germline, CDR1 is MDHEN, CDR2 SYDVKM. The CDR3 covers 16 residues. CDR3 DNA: TGTGCCAGCAGTTCCCCCGCAGGGGGTTCCCCGAGTACGCAGTATTTT. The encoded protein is CASSSPAGGSPSTQYF.

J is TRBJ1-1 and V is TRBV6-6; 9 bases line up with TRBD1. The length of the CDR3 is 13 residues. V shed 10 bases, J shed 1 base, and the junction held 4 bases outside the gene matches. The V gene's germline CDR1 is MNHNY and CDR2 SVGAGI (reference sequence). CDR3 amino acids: CATGQGRNTEAFF. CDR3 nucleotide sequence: TGTGCCACCGGACAGGGGAGGAACACTGAAGCTTTCTTT.

CDR3 sequence: CSVDGTGNRYEQFF. CDR3 nucleotides: TGCAGCGTTGACGGGACAGGGAATCGATACGAGCAGTTCTTC. The V call is TRBV29-1, the J call TRBJ2-1; 9 bases fit TRBD1. V gave up 3 bases and J gave up 10 bases; unmatched junction bases: 10. Germline CDR1 is SQVTM and CDR2 is ANQGSEA. This CDR3 comprises 14 residues.

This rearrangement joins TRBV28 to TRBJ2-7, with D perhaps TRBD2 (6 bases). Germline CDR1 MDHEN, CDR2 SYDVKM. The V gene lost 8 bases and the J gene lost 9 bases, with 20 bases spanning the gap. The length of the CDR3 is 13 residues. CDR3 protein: CASDSGARESQYF. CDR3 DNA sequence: TGTGCCAGCGATTCGGGAGCCCGGGAATCGCAGTACTTC.

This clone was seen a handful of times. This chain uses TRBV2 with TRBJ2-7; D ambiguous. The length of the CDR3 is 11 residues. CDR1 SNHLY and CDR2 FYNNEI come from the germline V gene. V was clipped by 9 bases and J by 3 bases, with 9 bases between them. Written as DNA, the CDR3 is TGTGCCAGTAGATACTACTACGAGCAGTACTTC. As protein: CASRYYYEQYF.

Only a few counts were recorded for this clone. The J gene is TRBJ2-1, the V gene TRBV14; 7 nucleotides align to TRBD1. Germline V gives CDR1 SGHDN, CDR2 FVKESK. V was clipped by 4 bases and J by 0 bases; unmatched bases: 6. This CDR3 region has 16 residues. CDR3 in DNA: TGTGCCAGCAGCCGGGACAGACGAAGCTCCTACAATGAGCAGTTCTTC. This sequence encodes CASSRDRRSSYNEQFF.

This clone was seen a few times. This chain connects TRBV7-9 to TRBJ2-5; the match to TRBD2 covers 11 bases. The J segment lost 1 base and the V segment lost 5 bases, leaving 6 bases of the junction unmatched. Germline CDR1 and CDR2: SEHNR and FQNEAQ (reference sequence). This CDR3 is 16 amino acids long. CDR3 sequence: CASSPRGLAVQETQYF. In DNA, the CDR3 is TGTGCCAGCAGCCCGAGGGGACTAGCGGTCCAAGAGACCCAGTACTTC. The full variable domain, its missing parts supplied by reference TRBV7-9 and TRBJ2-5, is DTGVSQNPRHKITKRGQNVTFRCDPISEHNRLYWYRQTLGQGPEFLTYFQNEAQLEKSRLLSDRFSAERPKGSFSTLEIQRTEQGDSAMYLCASSPRGLAVQETQYFGPGTRLLVL.

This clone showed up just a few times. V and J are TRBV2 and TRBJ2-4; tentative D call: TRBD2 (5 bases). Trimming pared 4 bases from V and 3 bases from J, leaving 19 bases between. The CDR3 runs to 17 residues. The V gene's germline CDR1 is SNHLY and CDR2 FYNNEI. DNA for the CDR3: TGTGCCAGCAGTGGCATGAGGACTTTATGGGGCAAAAACATTCAGTACTTC. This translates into CASSGMRTLWGKNIQYF.